This TCR beta chain was captured in a study of blood T cell repertoires in COVID-19. V lost 7 bases and J lost 1; bases outside the gene matches: 12. Germline CDR1 and CDR2: PRHDT and FYEKMQ (reference sequence). This CDR3 has 17 amino acids. Method: immunoSEQ multiplex PCR; TCRdb's copy keeps in-frame clones and lacks some. The data contain 85,000 to 100,000 clones, about 70% of them singletons. This chain connects TRBV13 to TRBJ1-2, with 10 bases fitting TRBD1. The sequence derives from a woman aged 55-69 years in a cohort sampled during active or convalescent COVID-19. The sequenced material came from peripheral blood. CDR3 nucleotides: TGTGCCAGCACCCGGGGGGGGACAGGGGTTTTTAACTATGGCTACACCTTC. Translated: CASTRGGTGVFNYGYTF. Full variable domain (missing parts from reference TRBV13 and TRBJ1-2): AAGVIQSPRHLIKEKRETATLKCYPIPRHDTVYWYQQGPGQDPQFLISFYEKMQSDKGSIPDRFSAQQFSDYHSELNMSSLELGDSALYFCASTRGGTGVFNYGYTFGSGTRLTVV.